This T cell receptor (beta chain) was sequenced for a study of cytomegalovirus exposure and HLA in healthy donors. Study outcomes and limitations: About 87% or about 30% of the time was how often most TCR beta V segments were productive, according to an earlier analysis. TCR beta V- and J-gene trimming was later associated with a missense DCLRE1C variant. Whilst most TCR sequences proved rare, a subset of public TCRs occurred across many donors. Immune exposure was documented only through CMV serostatus.

Remarks on this clone: Its specificity is not known.

In the PCR, 60 Vbeta and 13 Jbeta primers were used. Data came from immunoSEQ multiplex PCR; TCRdb stores just in-frame clones and leaves some out. In the table there are roughly 250,000 clones, approximately 80% of which are singletons. The CDR3 spans 15 residues. CDR1 and CDR2 from the germline V gene are MNHEY and SVGAGI. V lost 1 base and J lost 1; bases outside the gene matches: 1. Sequences were obtained from PBMCs. The TCR was taken from a girl aged 2-10 years in good health and CMV-seronegative. The rearrangement joins TRBV6-5 to TRBJ1-1; 9 positions agree with TRBD1. In nucleotides, the CDR3 is TGTGCCAGCAGTTACTGGGGACAGGGGAACACTGAAGCTTTCTTT. Its translation: CASSYWGQGNTEAFF.